One sample yielded the 8 T cell receptor beta chains listed below, sequenced in a study of T cells after yellow fever vaccination. TCRdb reanalysed the 5' RACE reads using MiXCR and keeps one entry per CDR3 protein. This sample carries approximately 150,000 distinct CDR3 sequences, around 9.7% of them seen once, and the ten largest clones take around 33%. Sample: CD8+ T cells sorted from PBMCs, taken 45 days after the yellow fever booster vaccination. The receptors were gathered from a man younger than 35 who received the YFV17D yellow fever vaccine.

The gene calls are TRBV7-9 and TRBJ1-3; unclear D gene. CDR3 length equals 15 residues. In germline, CDR1 is SEHNR, CDR2 FQNEAQ (reference sequence). With 8 bases removed from V and 0 bases from J, the gap between germline ends came to 14 bases. The CDR3 DNA reads as TGTGCCAGCGCAGTAGACGGGAGCTCTGGAAACACCATATATTTT. It translates to CASAVDGSSGNTIYF.

In its sample, this clonotype was seen a few times. The chain combines TRBV9 with TRBJ2-5; 11 bases line up with TRBD1. The CDR3 runs 15 residues. CDR1 and CDR2 (germline): SGDLS, YYNGEE. The J segment lost 4 bases and the V segment lost 3 bases, leaving 5 bases of the junction unmatched. The CDR3 region has the DNA TGTGCCAGCAGCGCCCACGGGACAGGGGGAGAGACCCAGTACTTC. As protein: CASSAHGTGGETQYF.

This clonotype was found a few times. This chain uses TRBV20-1 with TRBJ2-5; D is uncertain. The CDR3 length is 16 residues. Germline CDR1 and CDR2: DFQATT and SNEGSKA (reference sequence). The ends were cut back, 0 bases at V and 7 bases at J, with 21 bases in the middle. DNA for the CDR3: TGCAGTGCTAGAGAACCCATGGACCCTCAATGGGGGACCCAGTACTTC. This sequence encodes CSAREPMDPQWGTQYF.

The rearrangement links TRBV4-3 to TRBJ1-1; TRBD1 aligns across 7 bases. Trimming took 0 bases from V and 0 from J; bases not matched to a gene: 1. Germline-derived CDR1 and CDR2 are LGHNA and YSLEER. The CDR3 contains 15 residues. This CDR3 reads CASSQDRGLNTEAFF. As DNA, the CDR3 is TGCGCCAGCAGCCAAGATAGGGGGCTGAACACTGAAGCTTTCTTT.

The chain is built from TRBV7-2 and TRBJ2-7; D uncertain. Trimming took off 3 bases at V and 0 bases at J, with 3 bases between the two ends. Germline V CDR1 and CDR2: SGHTA, FQGNSA. The length of the CDR3 is 12 residues. This chain's CDR3 is CASSFASYEQYF. CDR3 in DNA: TGTGCCAGCAGCTTCGCCTCCTACGAGCAGTACTTC.

The CDR3 DNA follows: TGCAGTGCTAGAGAGGCGGCAACGGGGTCCCAGTACTTC. Protein sequence: CSAREAATGSQYF. This chain joins TRBV20-1 and TRBJ2-5, with D maybe TRBD2 (5 bases). Germline V CDR1 and CDR2: DFQATT, SNEGSKA (reference sequence). The CDR3 has 13 residues. Trimming stripped 0 bases from V and 9 bases from J, with 14 bases between.

The chain employs TRBV7-9 and TRBJ2-2; 9 bases are shared with TRBD1. After removal of 3 bases from V and 5 bases from J, the junction contained 7 bases not matched to a gene. The CDR3 runs to 16 residues. Germline CDR1 reads SEHNR; CDR2 reads FQNEAQ (reference sequence). CDR3 residues: CASSLPLDRGTGELFF. Written as DNA, the CDR3 is TGTGCCAGCAGCTTGCCTTTGGACAGGGGAACCGGGGAGCTGTTTTTT.

This clonotype was picked up one time. Compared with germline, one end of the junction differs, possibly owing to a read error. This chain joins TRBV20-1 and TRBJ1-5, with D possibly being TRBD1 (5 bases). This CDR3 spans 16 amino acids. Germline CDR1 DFQATT, CDR2 SNEGSKA (reference sequence). The CDR3 region is CSARGRQRFSTQPQHF. CDR3 nucleotides: TGCAGTGCTCGAGGTCGACAGAGATTTAGCACTCAGCCCCAGCATTTT.